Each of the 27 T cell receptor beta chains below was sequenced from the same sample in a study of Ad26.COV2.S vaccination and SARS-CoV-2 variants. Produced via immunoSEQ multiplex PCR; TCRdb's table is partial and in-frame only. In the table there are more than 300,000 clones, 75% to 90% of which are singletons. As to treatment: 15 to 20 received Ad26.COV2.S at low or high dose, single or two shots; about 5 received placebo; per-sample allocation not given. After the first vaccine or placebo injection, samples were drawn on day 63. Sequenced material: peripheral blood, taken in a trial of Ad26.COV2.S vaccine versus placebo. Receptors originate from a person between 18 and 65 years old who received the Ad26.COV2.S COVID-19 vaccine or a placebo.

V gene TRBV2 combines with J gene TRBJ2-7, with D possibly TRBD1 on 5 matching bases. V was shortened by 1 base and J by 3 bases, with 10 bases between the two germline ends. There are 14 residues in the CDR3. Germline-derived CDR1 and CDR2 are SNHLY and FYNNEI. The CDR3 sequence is CASSEGGGVYEQYF. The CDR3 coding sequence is TGTGCCAGCAGTGAAGGGGGCGGTGTCTACGAGCAGTACTTC.

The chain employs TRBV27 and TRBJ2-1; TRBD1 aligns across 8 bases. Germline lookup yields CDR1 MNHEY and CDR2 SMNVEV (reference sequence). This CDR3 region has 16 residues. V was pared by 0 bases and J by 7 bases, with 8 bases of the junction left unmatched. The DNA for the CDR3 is TGTGCCAGCAGTTTATCGGGGGGCAGGGGGCATAATGAGCAGTTCTTC. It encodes CASSLSGGRGHNEQFF.

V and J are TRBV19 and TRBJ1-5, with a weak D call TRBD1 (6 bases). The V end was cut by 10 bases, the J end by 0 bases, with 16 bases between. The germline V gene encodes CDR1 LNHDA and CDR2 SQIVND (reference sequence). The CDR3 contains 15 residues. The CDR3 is CATEGGQNSNQPQHF. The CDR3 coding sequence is TGTGCCACCGAGGGGGGACAAAATAGCAATCAGCCCCAGCATTTT. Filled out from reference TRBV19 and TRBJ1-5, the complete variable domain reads DGGITQSPKYLFRKEGQNVTLSCEQNLNHDAMYWYRQDPGQGLRLIYYSQIVNDFQKGDIAEGYSVSREKKESFPLTVTSAQKNPTAFYLCATEGGQNSNQPQHFGDGTRLSIL.

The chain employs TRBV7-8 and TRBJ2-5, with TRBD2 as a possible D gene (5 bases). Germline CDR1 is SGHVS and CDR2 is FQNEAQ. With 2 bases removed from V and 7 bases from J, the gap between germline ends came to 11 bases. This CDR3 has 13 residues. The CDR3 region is CASSLSGRGTQYF. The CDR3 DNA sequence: TGTGCCAGCAGCTTAAGCGGCCGGGGGACCCAGTACTTC.

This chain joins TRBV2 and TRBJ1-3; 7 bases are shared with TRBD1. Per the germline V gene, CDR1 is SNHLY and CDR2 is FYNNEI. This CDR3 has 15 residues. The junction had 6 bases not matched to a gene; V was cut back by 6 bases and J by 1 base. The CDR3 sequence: CASREMTGSGNTIYF. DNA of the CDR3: TGTGCCAGCAGAGAGATGACAGGGTCTGGAAACACCATATATTTT.

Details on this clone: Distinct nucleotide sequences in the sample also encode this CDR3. The CDR3 spells CASSELRANYGYTF. DNA for the CDR3: TGTGCCAGCAGTGAACTACGGGCTAACTATGGCTACACCTTC. The chain links TRBV2 to TRBJ1-2; unclear D gene. Germline V CDR1 and CDR2: SNHLY, FYNNEI. The CDR3 is 14 residues long. Trimming removed 2 bases from V and 0 bases from J, with 7 bases in between.

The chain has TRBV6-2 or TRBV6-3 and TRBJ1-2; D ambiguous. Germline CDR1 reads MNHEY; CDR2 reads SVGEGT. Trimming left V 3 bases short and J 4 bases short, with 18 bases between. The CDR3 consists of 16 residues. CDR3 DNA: TGTGCCAGCAGTTATCAGCCAGGCCGGGCCAGCTATGGCTACACCTTC. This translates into CASSYQPGRASYGYTF.

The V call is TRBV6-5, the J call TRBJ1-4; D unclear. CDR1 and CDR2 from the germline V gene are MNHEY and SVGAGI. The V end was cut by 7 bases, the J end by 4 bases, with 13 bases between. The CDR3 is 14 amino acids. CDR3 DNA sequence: TGTGCCAGCAAGGAAGGCACTTTTAATGAAAAACTGTTTTTT. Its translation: CASKEGTFNEKLFF.

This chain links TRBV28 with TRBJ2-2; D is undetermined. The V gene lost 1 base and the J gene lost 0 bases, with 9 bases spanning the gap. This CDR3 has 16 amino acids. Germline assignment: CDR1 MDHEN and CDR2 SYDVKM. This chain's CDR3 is CASSLFRAANTGELFF. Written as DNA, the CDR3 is TGTGCCAGCAGTTTATTTAGGGCAGCGAACACCGGGGAGCTGTTTTTT. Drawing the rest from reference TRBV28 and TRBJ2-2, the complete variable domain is DVKVTQSSRYLVKRTGEKVFLECVQDMDHENMFWYRQDPGLGLRLIYFSYDVKMKEKGDIPEGYSVSREKKERFSLILESASTNQTSMYLCASSLFRAANTGELFFGEGSRLTVL.

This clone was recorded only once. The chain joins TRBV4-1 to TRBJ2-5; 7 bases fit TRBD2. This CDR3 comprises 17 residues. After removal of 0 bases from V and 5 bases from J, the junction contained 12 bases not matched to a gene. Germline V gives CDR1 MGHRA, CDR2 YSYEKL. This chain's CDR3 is CASSQDWGGGERETQYF. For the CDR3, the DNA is TGCGCCAGCAGCCAAGATTGGGGGGGAGGAGAGCGGGAGACCCAGTACTTC.

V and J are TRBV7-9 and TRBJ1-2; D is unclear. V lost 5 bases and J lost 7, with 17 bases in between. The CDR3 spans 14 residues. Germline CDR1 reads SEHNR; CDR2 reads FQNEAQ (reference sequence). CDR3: CASSGDTALGGYTF. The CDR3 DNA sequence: TGTGCCAGCAGCGGCGACACGGCACTTGGTGGCTACACCTTC. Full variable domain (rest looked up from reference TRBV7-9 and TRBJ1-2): DTGVSQNPRHKITKRGQNVTFRCDPISEHNRLYWYRQTLGQGPEFLTYFQNEAQLEKSRLLSDRFSAERPKGSFSTLEIQRTEQGDSAMYLCASSGDTALGGYTFGSGTRLTVV.

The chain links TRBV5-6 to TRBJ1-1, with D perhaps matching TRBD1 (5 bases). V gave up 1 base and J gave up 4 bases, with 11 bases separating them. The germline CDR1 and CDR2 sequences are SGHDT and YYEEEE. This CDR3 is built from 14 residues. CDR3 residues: CASSLRGLGTEAFF. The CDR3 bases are TGTGCCAGCAGCTTGCGGGGGTTAGGCACTGAAGCTTTCTTT.

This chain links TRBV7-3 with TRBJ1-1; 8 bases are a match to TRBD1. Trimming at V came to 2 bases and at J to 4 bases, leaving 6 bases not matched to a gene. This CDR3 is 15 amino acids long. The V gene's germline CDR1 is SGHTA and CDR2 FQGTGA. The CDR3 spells CASSLSGGRITEAFF. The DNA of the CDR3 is TGTGCCAGCAGCTTATCAGGGGGCCGGATCACTGAAGCTTTCTTT.

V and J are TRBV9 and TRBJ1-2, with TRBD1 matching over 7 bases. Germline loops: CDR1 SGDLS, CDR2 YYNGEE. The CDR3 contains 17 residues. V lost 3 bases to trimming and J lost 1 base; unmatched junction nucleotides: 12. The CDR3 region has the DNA TGTGCCAGCAGCGGTCAAAGACGGGACAGCTATAACTATGGCTACACCTTC. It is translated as CASSGQRRDSYNYGYTF. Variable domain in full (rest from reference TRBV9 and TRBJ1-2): DSGVTQTPKHLITATGQRVTLRCSPRSGDLSVYWYQQSLDQGLQFLIQYYNGEERAKGNILERFSAQQFPDLHSELNLSSLELGDSALYFCASSGQRRDSYNYGYTFGSGTRLTVV.

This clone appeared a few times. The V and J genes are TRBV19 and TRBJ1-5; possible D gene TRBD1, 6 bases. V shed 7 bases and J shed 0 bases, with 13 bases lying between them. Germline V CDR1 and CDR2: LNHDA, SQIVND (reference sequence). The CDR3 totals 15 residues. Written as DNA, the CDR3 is TGTGCCAGTACCCCGACAGGAGATAGCAATCAGCCCCAGCATTTT. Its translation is CASTPTGDSNQPQHF. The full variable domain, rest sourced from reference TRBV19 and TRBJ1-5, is DGGITQSPKYLFRKEGQNVTLSCEQNLNHDAMYWYRQDPGQGLRLIYYSQIVNDFQKGDIAEGYSVSREKKESFPLTVTSAQKNPTAFYLCASTPTGDSNQPQHFGDGTRLSIL.

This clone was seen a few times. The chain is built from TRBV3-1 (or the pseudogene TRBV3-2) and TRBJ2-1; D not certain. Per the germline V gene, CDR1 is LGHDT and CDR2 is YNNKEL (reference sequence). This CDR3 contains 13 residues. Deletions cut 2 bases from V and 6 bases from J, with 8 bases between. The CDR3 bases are TGTGCCAGCAGCCAAATGACGGGCAATGAGCAGTTCTTC. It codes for CASSQMTGNEQFF.

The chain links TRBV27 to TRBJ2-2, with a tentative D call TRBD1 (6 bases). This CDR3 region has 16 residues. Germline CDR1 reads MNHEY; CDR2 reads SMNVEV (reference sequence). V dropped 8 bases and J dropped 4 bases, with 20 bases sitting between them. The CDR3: CASHPKVQGATGELFF. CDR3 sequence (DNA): TGTGCCAGCCACCCGAAGGTACAGGGTGCCACCGGGGAGCTGTTTTTT.

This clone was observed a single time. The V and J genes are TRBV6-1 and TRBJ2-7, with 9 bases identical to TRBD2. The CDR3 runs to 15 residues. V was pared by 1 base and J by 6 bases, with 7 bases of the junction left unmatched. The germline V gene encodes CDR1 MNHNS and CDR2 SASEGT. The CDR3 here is CASSEVPLAGTEQYF. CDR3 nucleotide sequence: TGTGCCAGCAGTGAAGTACCCCTAGCGGGAACCGAGCAGTACTTC.

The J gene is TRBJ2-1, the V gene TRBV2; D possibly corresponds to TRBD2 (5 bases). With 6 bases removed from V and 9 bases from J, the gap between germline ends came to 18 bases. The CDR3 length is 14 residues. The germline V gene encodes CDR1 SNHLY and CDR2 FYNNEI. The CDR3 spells CASSPILSGGEQFF. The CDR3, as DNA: TGTGCCAGCAGCCCCATATTGAGCGGCGGTGAGCAGTTCTTC. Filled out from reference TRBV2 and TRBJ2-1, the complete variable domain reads EPEVTQTPSHQVTQMGQEVILRCVPISNHLYFYWYRQILGQKVEFLVSFYNNEISEKSEIFDDQFSVERPDGSNFTLKIRSTKLEDSAMYFCASSPILSGGEQFFGPGTRLTVL.

CDR3: CAISESPGSGEQYF. CDR3 sequence (DNA): TGTGCCATCAGTGAGTCCCCAGGGTCTGGCGAGCAGTACTTC. V gene TRBV10-3 combines with J gene TRBJ2-7; tentatively, D is TRBD1 (5 bases). The germline V gene has CDR1 ENHRY and CDR2 SYGVKD. V was clipped by 0 bases and J by 6 bases, with 12 bases between them. The CDR3 sequence is 14 residues long.

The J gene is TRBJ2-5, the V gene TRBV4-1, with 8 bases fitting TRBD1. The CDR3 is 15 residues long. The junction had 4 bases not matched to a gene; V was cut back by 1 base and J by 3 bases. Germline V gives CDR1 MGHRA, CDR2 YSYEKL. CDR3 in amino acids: CASSQGSGGEETQYF. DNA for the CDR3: TGCGCCAGCAGCCAAGGGTCAGGGGGCGAAGAGACCCAGTACTTC.

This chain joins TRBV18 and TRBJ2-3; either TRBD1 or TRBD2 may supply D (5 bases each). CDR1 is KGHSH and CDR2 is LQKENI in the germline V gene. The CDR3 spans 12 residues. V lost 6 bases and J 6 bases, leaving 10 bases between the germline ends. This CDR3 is CASSRDPDTQYF. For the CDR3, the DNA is TGTGCCAGCTCCCGGGACCCCGATACGCAGTATTTT. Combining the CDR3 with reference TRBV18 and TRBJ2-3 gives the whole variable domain NAGVMQNPRHLVRRRGQEARLRCSPMKGHSHVYWYRQLPEEGLKFMVYLQKENIIDESGMPKERFSAEFPKEGPSILRIQQVVRGDSAAYFCASSRDPDTQYFGPGTRLTVL.

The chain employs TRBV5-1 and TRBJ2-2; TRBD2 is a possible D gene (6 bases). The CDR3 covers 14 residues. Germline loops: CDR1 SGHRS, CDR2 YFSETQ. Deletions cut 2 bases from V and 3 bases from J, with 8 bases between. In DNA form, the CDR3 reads TGCGCCAGCAGCTTTTGGGAGGACACCGGGGAGCTGTTTTTT. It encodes CASSFWEDTGELFF.

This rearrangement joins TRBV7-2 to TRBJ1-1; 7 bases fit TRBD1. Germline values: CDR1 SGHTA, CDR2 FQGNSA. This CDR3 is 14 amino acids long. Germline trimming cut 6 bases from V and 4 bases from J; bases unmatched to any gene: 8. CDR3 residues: CASRRQGGSTEAFF. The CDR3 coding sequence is TGTGCCAGCAGGCGACAGGGTGGGTCCACTGAAGCTTTCTTT.

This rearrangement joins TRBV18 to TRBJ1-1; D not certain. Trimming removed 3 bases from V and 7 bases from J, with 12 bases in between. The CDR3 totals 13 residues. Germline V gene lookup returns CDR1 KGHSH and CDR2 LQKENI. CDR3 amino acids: CASSPLDSREAFF. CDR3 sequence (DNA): TGTGCCAGCTCACCCTTGGACTCGCGTGAAGCTTTCTTT.

The CDR3 DNA sequence: TGTGCCAGAGGGGAAGGGGTGGGAGAGACCCAGTACTTC. Its translation: CARGEGVGETQYF. This sequence joins TRBV6-5 and TRBJ2-5; a weak D match, TRBD1 (5 bases). The CDR3 has 13 residues. The V gene's germline CDR1 is MNHEY and CDR2 SVGAGI. Trimming took off 9 bases at V and 4 bases at J, with 15 bases between the two ends.

The CDR3 spells CASSGHAGQGEKLFF. DNA of the CDR3: TGTGCCAGCAGTGGGCATGCGGGACAGGGGGAAAAACTGTTTTTT. The rearrangement uses TRBV28 and TRBJ1-4, with 10 bases matching TRBD1. The CDR3 spans 15 residues. V was pared by 5 bases and J by 8 bases, with 8 bases of the junction left unmatched. Germline V gene lookup returns CDR1 MDHEN and CDR2 SYDVKM.